One and the same sample provided the 13 T cell receptor beta chains below, sequenced in a study of response to subunit inactivated influenza vaccine. TCRdb analysed the RT-PCR reads with MiXCR anew, one entry per CDR3 protein. Of around 790,000 distinct CDR3 sequences listed, about 20% are singletons. The material sequenced was PBMCs from blood, taken about 5 days after vaccination. The receptors here all came from a man aged 45-60 years who received an inactivated influenza vaccine.

The V and J genes are TRBV7-9 and TRBJ2-1; 9 bases agree with TRBD2. The CDR3 spans 17 residues. CDR1 SEHNR and CDR2 FQNEAQ come from the germline V gene (reference sequence). Germline trimming cut 4 bases from V and 5 bases from J; bases unmatched to any gene: 12. CDR3 nucleotide sequence: TGTGCCAGCAGCTCAAGAGGGGCGGGAGGGCCCCACAATGAGCAGTTCTTC. This gives the protein CASSSRGAGGPHNEQFF.

This chain uses TRBV7-9 with TRBJ2-7, with TRBD1 identical over 9 bases. Trimming removed 5 bases from V and 5 bases from J; junction bases left unmatched: 10. CDR1 and CDR2 (germline): SEHNR, FQNEAQ (reference sequence). The CDR3 totals 15 residues. DNA of the CDR3: TGTGCCAGCAGCAGTATAACCGGGACAGGGAACGAGCAGTACTTC. Encoded protein: CASSSITGTGNEQYF.

This clonotype has just a few counts. V gene TRBV6-1 combines with J gene TRBJ2-1; 9 nucleotides match TRBD2. The CDR3 is made up of 16 amino acids. V gave up 7 bases and J gave up 7 bases; unmatched junction bases: 14. In germline, CDR1 is MNHNS, CDR2 SASEGT. Here the CDR3 reads CASTLRGRGGWNEQFF. CDR3 nucleotides: TGTGCCAGCACCCTTCGTGGGCGGGGGGGCTGGAATGAGCAGTTCTTC.

The table lists this clonotype with many counts. The chain is built from TRBV4-2 and TRBJ1-5; D not resolved. Germline-derived CDR1 and CDR2 are LGHNA and YNFKEQ. The CDR3 is 17 amino acids. Trimming stripped 0 bases from V and 0 bases from J, with 12 bases between. CDR3 nucleotide sequence: TGTGCCAGCAGCCAAGAGACTTTACAGTCTAGCAATCAGCCCCAGCATTTT. This encodes CASSQETLQSSNQPQHF.

The V gene is TRBV9, the J gene TRBJ2-6, with 10 bases identical to TRBD2. Looked up from germline, CDR1 is SGDLS and CDR2 is YYNGEE. V lost 1 base to trimming and J lost 0 bases; unmatched junction nucleotides: 4. CDR3 length: 18 residues. In DNA form, the CDR3 reads TGTGCCAGCAGCGTACGACTAGCGGGTGGCTCTGGGGCCAACGTCCTGACTTTC. This codes for CASSVRLAGGSGANVLTF.

This clonotype was found a few times. V is TRBV5-8 and J is TRBJ2-1, with D perhaps TRBD1 (6 bases). With 0 bases removed from V and 8 bases from J, the gap between germline ends came to 12 bases. The CDR3 consists of 14 residues. Germline V lookup: CDR1 SGHTS, CDR2 YDEGEE. The CDR3 DNA reads as TGTGCCAGCAGCTTGGGTTCAGGGGCCGATGAGCAGTTCTTC. Amino acid sequence: CASSLGSGADEQFF.

A note on this clonotype: The junction departs from the called germline gene at one end, perhaps through a read error. The chain employs TRBV6-1 and TRBJ2-3, with a tentative D call TRBD1 (6 bases). CDR1 and CDR2 (germline): MNHNS, SASEGT. The CDR3 is made up of 14 amino acids. The CDR3, as DNA: TGTGTCAGCAGGGTCAGGGGCCTCACAGATACGCAGTATTTT. This encodes CVSRVRGLTDTQYF.

The CDR3 nucleotides read TGTGCCAGCAGTTTAGAGACTAGCGGGAAAATAACTAGCTCCTACAATGAGCAGTTCTTC. Its protein product is CASSLETSGKITSSYNEQFF. The chain is built from TRBV28 and TRBJ2-1, with TRBD2 identical over 11 bases. This CDR3 comprises 20 residues. CDR1 and CDR2 (germline): MDHEN, SYDVKM. V was pared by 2 bases and J by 0 bases, with 12 bases of the junction left unmatched.

This clonotype was counted ten times or more. The genes are TRBV7-8 and TRBJ2-7; tentative D call: TRBD1 (6 bases). The germline V gene has CDR1 SGHVS and CDR2 FQNEAQ. Trimming cost V 4 bases and J 3 bases, with 7 bases left between them. The CDR3 is 12 amino acids. The CDR3 coding sequence is TGTGCCAGCAGCTACAGGGACTACGAGCAGTACTTC. Translated, it gives CASSYRDYEQYF. The full variable domain, completed using reference TRBV7-8 and TRBJ2-7, is GAGVSQSPRYKVAKRGQDVALRCDPISGHVSLFWYQQALGQGPEFLTYFQNEAQLDKSGLPSDRFFAERPEGSVSTLKIQRTQQEDSAVYLCASSYRDYEQYFGPGTRLTVT.

The chain carries TRBV6-6 and TRBJ1-2, with D possibly TRBD1 on 5 matching bases. Trimming removed 4 bases from V and 7 bases from J, with 13 bases in between. CDR3 length: 13 residues. Germline CDR1 and CDR2: MNHNY and SVGAGI (reference sequence). The CDR3 sequence: CASSSEGLGGYTF. CDR3 DNA: TGTGCCAGCAGTTCTGAGGGACTGGGTGGCTACACCTTC.

This clonotype was counted between two and nine times. The V gene is TRBV7-9, the J gene TRBJ2-3, with a tentative D call TRBD2 (6 bases). The CDR3 has 15 residues. V was pared by 4 bases and J by 4 bases, with 15 bases between. CDR1 SEHNR and CDR2 FQNEAQ come from the germline V gene (reference sequence). The CDR3 loop reads CASSSAGPTADTQYF. CDR3 in DNA: TGTGCCAGCAGCTCCGCGGGACCCACGGCAGATACGCAGTATTTT.

The chain has TRBV5-1 and TRBJ2-1; 12 nucleotides agree with TRBD2. There are 17 residues in the CDR3. With V trimmed by 0 bases and J by 8 bases, 9 bases remained unmatched. Germline CDR1 is SGHRS and CDR2 is YFSETQ. This chain's CDR3 is CASSLAVASGGADEQFF. The DNA of the CDR3 is TGCGCCAGCAGCTTGGCCGTGGCTAGCGGGGGGGCCGATGAGCAGTTCTTC.

In this sample, this clonotype turned up many times. The gene calls are TRBV28 and TRBJ2-1; 8 nucleotides line up with TRBD2. Trimming at V came to 4 bases and at J to 0 bases, leaving 5 bases not matched to a gene. The CDR3 runs 16 residues. Germline V lookup: CDR1 MDHEN, CDR2 SYDVKM. The CDR3 nucleotides read TGTGCCAGCAGTTCAACTAGCGGAGGCTCCTACAATGAGCAGTTCTTC. As protein: CASSSTSGGSYNEQFF.